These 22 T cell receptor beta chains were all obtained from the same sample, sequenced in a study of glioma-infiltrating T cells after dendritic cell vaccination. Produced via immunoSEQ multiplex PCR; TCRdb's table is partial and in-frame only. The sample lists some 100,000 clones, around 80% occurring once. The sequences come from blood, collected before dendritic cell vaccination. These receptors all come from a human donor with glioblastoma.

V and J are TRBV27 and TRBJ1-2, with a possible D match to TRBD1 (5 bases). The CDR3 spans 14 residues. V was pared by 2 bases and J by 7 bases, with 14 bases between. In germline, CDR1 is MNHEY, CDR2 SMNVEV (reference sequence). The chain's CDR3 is CASSLNWQGGGYTF. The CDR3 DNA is TGTGCCAGCAGTTTAAACTGGCAGGGAGGTGGCTACACCTTC.

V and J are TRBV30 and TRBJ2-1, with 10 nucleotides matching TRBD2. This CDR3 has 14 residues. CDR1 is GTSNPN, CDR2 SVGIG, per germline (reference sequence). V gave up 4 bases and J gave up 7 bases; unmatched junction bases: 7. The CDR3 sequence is CAWNPGTSANEQFF. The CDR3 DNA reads TGTGCCTGGAATCCCGGGACTAGCGCAAATGAGCAGTTCTTC.

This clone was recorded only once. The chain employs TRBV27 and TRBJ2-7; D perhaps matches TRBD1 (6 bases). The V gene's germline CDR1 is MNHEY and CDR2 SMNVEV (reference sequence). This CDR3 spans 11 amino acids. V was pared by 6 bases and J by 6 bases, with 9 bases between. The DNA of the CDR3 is TGTGCCAGCAGAAGGGGGACCGAGCAGTACTTC. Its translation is CASRRGTEQYF.

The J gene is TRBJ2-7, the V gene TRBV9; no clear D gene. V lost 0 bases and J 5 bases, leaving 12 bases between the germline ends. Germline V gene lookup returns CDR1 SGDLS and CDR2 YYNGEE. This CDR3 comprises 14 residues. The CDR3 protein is CASSVGVRGDEQYF. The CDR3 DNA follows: TGTGCCAGCAGCGTAGGGGTAAGAGGAGACGAGCAGTACTTC.

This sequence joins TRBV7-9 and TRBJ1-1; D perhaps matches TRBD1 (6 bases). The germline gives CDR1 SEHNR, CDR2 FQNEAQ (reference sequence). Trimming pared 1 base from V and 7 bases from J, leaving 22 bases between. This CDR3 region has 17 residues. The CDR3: CASSLESSGRGGGEAFF. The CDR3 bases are TGTGCCAGCAGCTTAGAGTCGTCGGGCAGAGGGGGGGGTGAAGCTTTCTTT. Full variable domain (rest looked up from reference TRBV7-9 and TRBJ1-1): DTGVSQNPRHKITKRGQNVTFRCDPISEHNRLYWYRQTLGQGPEFLTYFQNEAQLEKSRLLSDRFSAERPKGSFSTLEIQRTEQGDSAMYLCASSLESSGRGGGEAFFGQGTRLTVV.

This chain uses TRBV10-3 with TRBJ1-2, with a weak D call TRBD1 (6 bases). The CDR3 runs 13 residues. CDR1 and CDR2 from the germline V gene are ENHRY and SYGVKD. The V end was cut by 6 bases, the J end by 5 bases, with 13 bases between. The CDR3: CAIRTTGTYGYTF. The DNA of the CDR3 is TGTGCCATCAGAACCACAGGGACGTATGGCTACACCTTC.

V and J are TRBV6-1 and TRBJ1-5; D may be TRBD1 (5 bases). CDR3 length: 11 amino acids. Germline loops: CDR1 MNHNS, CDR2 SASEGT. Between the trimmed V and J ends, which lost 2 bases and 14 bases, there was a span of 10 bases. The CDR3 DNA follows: TGTGCCAGCAGTGAACAGGGTTCCGAGCATTTT. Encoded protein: CASSEQGSEHF.

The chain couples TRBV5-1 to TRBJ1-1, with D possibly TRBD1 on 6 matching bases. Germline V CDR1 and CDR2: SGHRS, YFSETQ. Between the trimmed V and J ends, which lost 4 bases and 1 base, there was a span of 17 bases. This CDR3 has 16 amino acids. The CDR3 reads CASSQGTAMGNTEAFF. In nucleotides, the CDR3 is TGCGCCAGCAGCCAGGGGACGGCTATGGGGAACACTGAAGCTTTCTTT.

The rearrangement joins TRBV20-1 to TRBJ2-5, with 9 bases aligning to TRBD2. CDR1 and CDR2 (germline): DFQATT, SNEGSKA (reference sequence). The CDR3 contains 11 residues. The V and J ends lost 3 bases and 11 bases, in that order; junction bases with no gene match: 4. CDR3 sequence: CSASSREGQYF. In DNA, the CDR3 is TGCAGTGCTAGTTCGCGGGAGGGACAGTACTTC.

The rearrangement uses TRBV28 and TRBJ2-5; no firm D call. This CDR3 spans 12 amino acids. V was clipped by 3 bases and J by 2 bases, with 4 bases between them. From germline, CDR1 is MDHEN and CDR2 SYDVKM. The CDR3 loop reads CASSFRQETQYF. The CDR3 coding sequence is TGTGCCAGCAGTTTCCGGCAAGAGACCCAGTACTTC.

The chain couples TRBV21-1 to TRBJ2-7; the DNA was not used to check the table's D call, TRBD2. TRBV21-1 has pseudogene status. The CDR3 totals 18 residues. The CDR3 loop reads CASSNSGLAGEQAYEQYF. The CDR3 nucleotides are TGTGCCAGCAGCAACTCCGGACTAGCGGGAGAACAGGCCTACGAGCAGTACTTC.

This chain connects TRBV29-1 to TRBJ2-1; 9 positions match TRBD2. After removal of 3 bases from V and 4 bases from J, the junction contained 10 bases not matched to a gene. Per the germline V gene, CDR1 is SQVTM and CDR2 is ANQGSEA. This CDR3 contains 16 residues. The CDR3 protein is CSVDGALAGNYNEQFF. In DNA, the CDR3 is TGCAGCGTTGATGGGGCCCTAGCGGGAAATTACAATGAGCAGTTCTTC.

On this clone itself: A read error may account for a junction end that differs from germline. The chain's CDR3 is CASRIAANAEAFF. For the CDR3, the DNA is TGCGCCAGCAGAATAGCCGCGAACGCTGAAGCTTTCTTT. The chain links TRBV5-1 to TRBJ1-1; D ambiguous. The CDR3 has 13 residues. Germline-derived CDR1 and CDR2 are SGHRS and YFSETQ.

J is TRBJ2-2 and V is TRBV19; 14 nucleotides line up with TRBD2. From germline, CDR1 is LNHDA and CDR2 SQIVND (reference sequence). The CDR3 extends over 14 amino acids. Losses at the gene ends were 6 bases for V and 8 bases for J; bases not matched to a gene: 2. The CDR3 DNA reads TGTGCCAGTAGGGGACTAGCGGGAGCGGGGGAGCTGTTTTTT. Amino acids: CASRGLAGAGELFF.

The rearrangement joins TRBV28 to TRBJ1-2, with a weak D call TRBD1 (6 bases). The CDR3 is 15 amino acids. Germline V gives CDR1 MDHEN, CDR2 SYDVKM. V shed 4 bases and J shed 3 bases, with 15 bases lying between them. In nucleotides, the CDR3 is TGTGCCAGCAGTTCCACCAGGCAGGGGCACTATGGCTACACCTTC. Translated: CASSSTRQGHYGYTF.

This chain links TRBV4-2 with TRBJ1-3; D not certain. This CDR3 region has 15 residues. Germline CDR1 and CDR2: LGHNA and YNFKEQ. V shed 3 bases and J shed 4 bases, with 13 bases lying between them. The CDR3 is CASSHASGQGNTIYF. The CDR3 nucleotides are TGTGCCAGCAGCCACGCCTCGGGTCAAGGAAACACCATATATTTT.

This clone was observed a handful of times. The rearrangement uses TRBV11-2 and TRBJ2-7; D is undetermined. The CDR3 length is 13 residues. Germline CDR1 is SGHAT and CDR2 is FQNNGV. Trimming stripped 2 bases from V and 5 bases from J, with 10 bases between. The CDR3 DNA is TGTGCCAGCAGCTTACCCCTACTCGACGAGCAGTACTTC. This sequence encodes CASSLPLLDEQYF. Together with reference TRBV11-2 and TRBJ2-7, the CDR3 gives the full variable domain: EAGVAQSPRYKIIEKRQSVAFWCNPISGHATLYWYQQILGQGPKLLIQFQNNGVVDDSQLPKDRFSAERLKGVDSTLKIQPAKLEDSAVYLCASSLPLLDEQYFGPGTRLTVT.

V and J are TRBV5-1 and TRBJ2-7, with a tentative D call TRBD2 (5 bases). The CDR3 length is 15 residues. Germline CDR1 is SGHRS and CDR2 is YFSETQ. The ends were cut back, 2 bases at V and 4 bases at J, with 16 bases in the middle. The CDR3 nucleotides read TGCGCCAGCAGCTTTGGTGGGAGTAGTGGGTACGAGCAGTACTTC. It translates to CASSFGGSSGYEQYF. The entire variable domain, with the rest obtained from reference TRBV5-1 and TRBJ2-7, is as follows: KAGVTQTPRYLIKTRGQQVTLSCSPISGHRSVSWYQQTPGQGLQFLFEYFSETQRNKGNFPGRFSGRQFSNSRSEMNVSTLELGDSALYLCASSFGGSSGYEQYFGPGTRLTVT.

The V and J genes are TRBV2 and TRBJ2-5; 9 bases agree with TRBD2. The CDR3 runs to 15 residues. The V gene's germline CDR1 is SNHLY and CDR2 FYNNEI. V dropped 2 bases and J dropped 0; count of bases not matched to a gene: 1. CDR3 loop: CASSESGGYQETQYF. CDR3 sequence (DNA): TGTGCCAGCAGTGAAAGCGGGGGGTACCAAGAGACCCAGTACTTC.

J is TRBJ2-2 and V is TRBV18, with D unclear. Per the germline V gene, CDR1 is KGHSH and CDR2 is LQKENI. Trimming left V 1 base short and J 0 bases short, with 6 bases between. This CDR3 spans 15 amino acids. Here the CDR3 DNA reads TGTGCCAGCTCACCACGGGCCGCGAACACCGGGGAGCTGTTTTTT. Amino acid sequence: CASSPRAANTGELFF.

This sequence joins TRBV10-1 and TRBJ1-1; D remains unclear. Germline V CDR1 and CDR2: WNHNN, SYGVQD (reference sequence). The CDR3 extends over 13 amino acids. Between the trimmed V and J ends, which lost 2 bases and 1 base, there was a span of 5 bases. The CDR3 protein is CASSEVRNTEAFF. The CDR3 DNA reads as TGCGCCAGCAGTGAGGTTCGGAACACTGAAGCTTTCTTT.

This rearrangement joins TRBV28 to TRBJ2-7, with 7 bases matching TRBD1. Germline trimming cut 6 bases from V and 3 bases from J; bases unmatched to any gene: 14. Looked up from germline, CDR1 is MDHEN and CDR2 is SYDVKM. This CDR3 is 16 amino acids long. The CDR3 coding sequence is TGTGCCAGCAGGACCCGGGACAGTTATTCTCTCTACGAGCAGTACTTC. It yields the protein CASRTRDSYSLYEQYF.